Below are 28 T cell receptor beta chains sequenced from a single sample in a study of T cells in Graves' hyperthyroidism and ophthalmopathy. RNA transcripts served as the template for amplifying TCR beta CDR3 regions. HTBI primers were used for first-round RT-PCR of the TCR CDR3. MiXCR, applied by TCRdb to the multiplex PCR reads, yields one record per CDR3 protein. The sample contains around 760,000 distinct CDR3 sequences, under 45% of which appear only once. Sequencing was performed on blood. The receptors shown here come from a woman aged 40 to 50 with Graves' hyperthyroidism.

Written as DNA, the CDR3 is TGTGCCAGCAGTCCGGGGACTATAAGTGGCTACACCTTC. Amino acid sequence: CASSPGTISGYTF. This chain joins TRBV12-3 or TRBV12-4 and TRBJ1-2; D is perhaps TRBD1 (5 bases). The V end was cut by 5 bases, the J end by 7 bases, with 14 bases between. The CDR3 covers 13 residues.

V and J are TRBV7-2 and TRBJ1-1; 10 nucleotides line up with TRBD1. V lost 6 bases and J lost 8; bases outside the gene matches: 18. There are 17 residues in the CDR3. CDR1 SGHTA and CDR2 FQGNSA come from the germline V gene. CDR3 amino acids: CASSLRDRGLRSTEAFF. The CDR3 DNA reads TGTGCCAGCAGTCTCCGGGACAGGGGTTTAAGGTCCACCGAAGCTTTCTTT.

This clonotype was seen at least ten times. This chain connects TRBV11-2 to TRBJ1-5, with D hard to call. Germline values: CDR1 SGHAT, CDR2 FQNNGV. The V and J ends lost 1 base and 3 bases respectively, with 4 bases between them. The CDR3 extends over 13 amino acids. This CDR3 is CASSLGYNQPQHF. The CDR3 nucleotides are TGTGCCAGCAGCTTAGGATACAATCAGCCCCAGCATTTT.

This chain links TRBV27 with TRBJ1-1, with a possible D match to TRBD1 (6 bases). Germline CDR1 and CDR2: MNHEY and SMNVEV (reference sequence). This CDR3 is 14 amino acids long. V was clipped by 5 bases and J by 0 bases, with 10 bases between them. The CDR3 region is CASSTGSLNTEAFF. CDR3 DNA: TGTGCCAGCAGTACAGGGAGCCTGAACACTGAAGCTTTCTTT.

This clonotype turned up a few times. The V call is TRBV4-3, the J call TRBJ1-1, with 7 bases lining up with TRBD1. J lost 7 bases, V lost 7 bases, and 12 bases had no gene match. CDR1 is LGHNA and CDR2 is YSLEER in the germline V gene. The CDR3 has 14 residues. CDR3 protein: CASTPVVTGSEAFF. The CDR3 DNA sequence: TGCGCCAGCACCCCAGTGGTGACAGGGAGTGAAGCTTTCTTT.

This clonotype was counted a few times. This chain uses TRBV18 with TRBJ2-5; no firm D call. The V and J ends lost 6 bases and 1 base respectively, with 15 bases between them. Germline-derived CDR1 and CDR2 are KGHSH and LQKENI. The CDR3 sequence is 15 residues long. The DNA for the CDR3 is TGTGCCAGCTCCTCCGGGCTCGTCCCCCAAGAGACCCAGTACTTC. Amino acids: CASSSGLVPQETQYF.

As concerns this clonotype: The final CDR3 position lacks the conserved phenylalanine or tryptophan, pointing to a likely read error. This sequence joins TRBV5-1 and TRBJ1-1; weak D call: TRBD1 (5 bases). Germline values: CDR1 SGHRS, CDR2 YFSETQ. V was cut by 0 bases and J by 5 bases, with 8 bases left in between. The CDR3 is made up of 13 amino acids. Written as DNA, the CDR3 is TGCGCCAGCAGCTTGGGGGGGGGGACTGAAGCTTTCCTT. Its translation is CASSLGGGTEAFL.

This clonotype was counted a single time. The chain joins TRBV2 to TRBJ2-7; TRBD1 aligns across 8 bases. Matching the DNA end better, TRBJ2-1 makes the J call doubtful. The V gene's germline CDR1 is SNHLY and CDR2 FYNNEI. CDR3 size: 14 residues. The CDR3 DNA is TGTGCCAGCAGTTTCCAGGGGGCTGGCGATGAGCAGTTCTTC. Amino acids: CASSFQGAGDEQFF.

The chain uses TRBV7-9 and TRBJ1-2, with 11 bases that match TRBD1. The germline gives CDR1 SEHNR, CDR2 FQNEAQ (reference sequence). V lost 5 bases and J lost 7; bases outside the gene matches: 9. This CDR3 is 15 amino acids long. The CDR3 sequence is CASSHGRTGGIGYTF. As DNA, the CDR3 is TGTGCCAGCAGCCACGGAAGGACAGGGGGCATTGGCTACACCTTC.

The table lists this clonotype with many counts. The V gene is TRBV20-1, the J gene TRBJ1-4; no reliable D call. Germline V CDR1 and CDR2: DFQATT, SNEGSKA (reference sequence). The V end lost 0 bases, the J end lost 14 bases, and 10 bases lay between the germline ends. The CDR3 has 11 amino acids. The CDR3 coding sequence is TGCAGTGCTAGAGACGGGAAAGAGCTGTTTTTT. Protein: CSARDGKELFF.

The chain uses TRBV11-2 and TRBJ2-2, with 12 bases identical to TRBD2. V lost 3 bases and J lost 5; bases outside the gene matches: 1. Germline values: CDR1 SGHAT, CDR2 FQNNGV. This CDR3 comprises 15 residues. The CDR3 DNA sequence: TGTGCCAGCAGCTTGGGGACTAGCGGGACCGGGGAGCTGTTTTTT. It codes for CASSLGTSGTGELFF.

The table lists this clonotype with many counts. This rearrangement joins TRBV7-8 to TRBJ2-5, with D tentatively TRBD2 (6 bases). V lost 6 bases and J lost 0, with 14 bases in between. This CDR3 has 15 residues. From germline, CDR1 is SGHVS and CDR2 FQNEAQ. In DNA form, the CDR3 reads TGTGCCAGCAGTCGCGGACGGACTAACCAAGAGACCCAGTACTTC. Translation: CASSRGRTNQETQYF.

Here the CDR3 DNA reads TGTGCCAGTAGTATAGGAGACAGGGCCAACTCCTACGAGCAGTACTTC. This gives the protein CASSIGDRANSYEQYF. The J gene is TRBJ2-7, the V gene TRBV19; 7 bases align to TRBD1. V lost 1 base, J lost 0 bases, and 6 bases stayed unmatched. This CDR3 has 16 amino acids. The V gene's germline CDR1 is LNHDA and CDR2 SQIVND (reference sequence).

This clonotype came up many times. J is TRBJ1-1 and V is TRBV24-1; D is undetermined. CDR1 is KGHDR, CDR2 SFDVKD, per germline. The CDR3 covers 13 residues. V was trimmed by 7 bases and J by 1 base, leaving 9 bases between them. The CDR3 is CATRAQENTEAFF. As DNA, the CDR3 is TGTGCCACCAGAGCCCAAGAGAACACTGAAGCTTTCTTT.

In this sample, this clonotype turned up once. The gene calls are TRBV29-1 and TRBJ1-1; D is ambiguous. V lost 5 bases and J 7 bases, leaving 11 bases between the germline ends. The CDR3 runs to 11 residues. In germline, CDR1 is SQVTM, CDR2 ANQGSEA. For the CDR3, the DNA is TGCAGCGTTTCCGGTATGGGTGAAGCTTTCTTT. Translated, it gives CSVSGMGEAFF.

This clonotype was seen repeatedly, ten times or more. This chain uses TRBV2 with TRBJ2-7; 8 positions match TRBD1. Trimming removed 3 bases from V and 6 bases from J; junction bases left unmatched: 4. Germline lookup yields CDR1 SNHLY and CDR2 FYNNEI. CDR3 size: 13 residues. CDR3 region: CASSEGQVREQYF. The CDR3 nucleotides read TGTGCCAGCAGTGAGGGACAGGTCCGCGAGCAGTACTTC.

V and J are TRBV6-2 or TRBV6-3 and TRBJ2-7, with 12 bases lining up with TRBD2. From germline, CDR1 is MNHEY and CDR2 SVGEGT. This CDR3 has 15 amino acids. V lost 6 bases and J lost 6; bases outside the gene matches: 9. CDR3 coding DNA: TGTGCCAGCAGCCTAACTAGCGGGGGGCTCGGCGAGCAGTACTTC. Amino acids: CASSLTSGGLGEQYF.

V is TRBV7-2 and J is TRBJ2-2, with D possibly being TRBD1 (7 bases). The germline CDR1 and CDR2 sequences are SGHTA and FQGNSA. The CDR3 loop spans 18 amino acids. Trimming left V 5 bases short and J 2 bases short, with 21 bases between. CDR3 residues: CASSGGGRGVGNTGELFF. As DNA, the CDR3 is TGTGCCAGCAGCGGAGGCGGCAGGGGGGTCGGAAACACCGGGGAGCTGTTTTTT.

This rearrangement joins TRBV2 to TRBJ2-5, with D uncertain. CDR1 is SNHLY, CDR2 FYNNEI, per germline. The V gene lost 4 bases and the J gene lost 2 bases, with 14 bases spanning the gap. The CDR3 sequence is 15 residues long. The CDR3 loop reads CASSALDPRQETQYF. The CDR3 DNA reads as TGTGCCAGCAGTGCCCTGGACCCCAGACAAGAGACCCAGTACTTC.

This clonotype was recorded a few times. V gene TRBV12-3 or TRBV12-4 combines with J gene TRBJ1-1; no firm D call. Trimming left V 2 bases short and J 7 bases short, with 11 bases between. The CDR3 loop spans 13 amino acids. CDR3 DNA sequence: TGTGCCAGCAGTTTACATCATAAGGATGAAGCTTTCTTT. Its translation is CASSLHHKDEAFF.

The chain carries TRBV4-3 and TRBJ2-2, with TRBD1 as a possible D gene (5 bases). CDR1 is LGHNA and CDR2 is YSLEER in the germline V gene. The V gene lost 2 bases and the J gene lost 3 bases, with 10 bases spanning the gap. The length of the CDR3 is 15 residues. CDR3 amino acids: CASSQFGAYTGELFF. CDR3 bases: TGCGCCAGCAGCCAATTTGGGGCTTACACCGGGGAGCTGTTTTTT.

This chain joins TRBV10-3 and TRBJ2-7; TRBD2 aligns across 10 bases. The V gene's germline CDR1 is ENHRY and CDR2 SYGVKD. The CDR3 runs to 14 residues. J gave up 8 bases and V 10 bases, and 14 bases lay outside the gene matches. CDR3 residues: CASGLGPSGSKQYF. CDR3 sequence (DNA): TGTGCCAGCGGCCTCGGGCCTAGCGGGAGTAAGCAGTACTTC.

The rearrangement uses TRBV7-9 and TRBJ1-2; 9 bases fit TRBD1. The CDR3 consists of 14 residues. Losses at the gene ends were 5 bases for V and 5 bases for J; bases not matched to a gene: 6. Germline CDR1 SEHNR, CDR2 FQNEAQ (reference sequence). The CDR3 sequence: CASSPRGTGYGYTF. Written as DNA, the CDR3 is TGTGCCAGCAGCCCCCGGGGGACAGGGTATGGCTACACCTTC.

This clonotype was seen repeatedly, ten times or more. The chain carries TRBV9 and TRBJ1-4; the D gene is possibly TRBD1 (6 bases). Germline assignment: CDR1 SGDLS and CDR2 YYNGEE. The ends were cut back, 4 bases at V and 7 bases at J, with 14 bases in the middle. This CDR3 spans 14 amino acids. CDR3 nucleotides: TGTGCCAGCAGCACGACAGGTGGAGGTGAAAAACTGTTTTTT. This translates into CASSTTGGGEKLFF.

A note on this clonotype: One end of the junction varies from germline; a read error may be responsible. The CDR3 region is CASSVGPGLAGDEFF. The CDR3 bases are TGTGCCAGCAGCGTAGGTCCGGGACTAGCGGGGGATGAGTTCTTC. This sequence joins TRBV9 and TRBJ2-7; TRBD2 aligns across 14 bases. Germline CDR1 reads SGDLS; CDR2 reads YYNGEE. CDR3 length equals 15 residues.

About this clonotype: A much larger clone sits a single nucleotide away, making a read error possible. DNA for the CDR3: TGCAGTGCTACCGAGCCATTCGGCTACGAGCAGTACTTC. This encodes CSATEPFGYEQYF. The rearrangement joins TRBV20-1 to TRBJ2-7, with no clear D. CDR3 size: 13 residues. Trimming stripped 4 bases from V and 3 bases from J, with 13 bases between. CDR1 and CDR2 (germline): DFQATT, SNEGSKA (reference sequence).

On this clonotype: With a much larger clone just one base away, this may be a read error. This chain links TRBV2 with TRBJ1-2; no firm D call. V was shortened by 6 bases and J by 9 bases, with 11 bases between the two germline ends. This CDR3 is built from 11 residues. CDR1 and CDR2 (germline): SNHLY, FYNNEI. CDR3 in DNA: TGTGCCAGCAGCCTCAATATGTGCTACACCTTC. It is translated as CASSLNMCYTF. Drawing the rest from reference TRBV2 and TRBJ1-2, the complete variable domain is EPEVTQTPSHQVTQMGQEVILRCVPISNHLYFYWYRQILGQKVEFLVSFYNNEISEKSEIFDDQFSVERPDGSNFTLKIRSTKLEDSAMYFCASSLNMCYTFGSGTRLTVV.

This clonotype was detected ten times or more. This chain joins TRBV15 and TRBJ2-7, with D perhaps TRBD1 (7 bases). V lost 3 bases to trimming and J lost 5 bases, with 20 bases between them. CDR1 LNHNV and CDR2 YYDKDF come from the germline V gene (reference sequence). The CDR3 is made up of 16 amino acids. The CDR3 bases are TGTGCCACCAGCAGGGGAGGCCAGGGGGTAGCCCACGAGCAGTACTTC. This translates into CATSRGGQGVAHEQYF.